The sequence of this T cell receptor beta chain was determined in a study of technical replicates of blood from a few donors (dated by TCRdb to about 2017). According to the germline V gene (reference sequence), CDR1 reads MNHEY and CDR2 reads SMNVEV. Counted from cysteine to phenylalanine, this CDR3 has 15 amino acids. The DNA shown is the 45-base CDR3, in frame from base 1. Cut back by 2 bases and 2 bases, the V and J ends lie 13 bases apart. A word on this clone: The antigen this receptor binds is unknown. It has no much larger one-base neighbor in the sample; base qualities were not kept.

The library came from the immunoSEQ multiplex PCR assay. The table was pulled from immuneACCESS by TCRdb, which kept in-frame rearrangements only. Such tables lose some clones; where checked, under half of the loss comes from unresolved V genes, and the rest has no known cause. Present in this sample are roughly 100,000 clones, more than 90% of which were seen just once. The ten biggest clones cover around 0.22% of the sample. In this chain, TRBV27 is recombined with TRBJ2-7, with TRBD2 perhaps the D gene, on 6 matching bases. The sequenced sample was T cells isolated from PBMCs. This sequence originates from a human donor in good health. The DNA sequence reads TGTGCCAGCAGTTTACTTGGACTACAGACCTACGAGCAGTACTTC. This sequence encodes CASSLLGLQTYEQYF.